A selection of T cell receptor beta chains follows, all from one sample in a study of blood T cell repertoires in COVID-19. Repertoires were generated with immunoSEQ multiplex PCR, while TCRdb's copy carries only in-frame clones and drops some. Of under 250,000 clones in the sample, roughly four fifths were seen once. Sequenced input: peripheral blood. The receptors come from a man between 45 and 60 years old with acute or convalescent COVID-19. The CDR3 runs from the conserved cysteine through the conserved F or W. A D gene is named only where the DNA matches it firmly. Size values are once, few and many counts, or a class for expanded clones, and some rows have none.

CDR3 length	V gene	D gene	J gene	clone size	CDR3 DNA	CDR3 protein
16	TRBV5-1	TRBD1	TRBJ2-2	few	TGCGCCAGCAGCTTGGGACAGGGGCGGTTGACCGGGGAGCTGTTTTTT	CASSLGQGRLTGELFF
13	TRBV10-3	NA	TRBJ1-1	once	TGTGCCATCAGTGACAGGGCGAACACTGAAGCTTTCTTT	CAISDRANTEAFF
14	TRBV11-3	NA	TRBJ1-1	NA	TGTGCCAGCAGCTTAGCCAGGGGATTCACTGAAGCTTTCTTT	CASSLARGFTEAFF
15	TRBV6-5	NA	TRBJ2-5	NA	TGTGCCAGCAGTTACTCGAGTGGGCGCGGGGAGACCCAGTACTTC	CASSYSSGRGETQYF
14	TRBV30	NA	TRBJ1-2	NA	TGTGCCTGGAGACTGGTATCAGGGGTAAGGGGCTACACCTTC	CAWRLVSGVRGYTF
13	TRBV5-1	NA	TRBJ1-1	NA	TGCGCCAGCGGACTCAGGGGGAACACTGAAGCTTTCTTT	CASGLRGNTEAFF
14	TRBV28	NA	TRBJ1-1	NA	TGTGCCAGCAGTTTACGGTATCAGAACACTGAAGCTTTCTTT	CASSLRYQNTEAFF
12	TRBV2	NA	TRBJ2-1	NA	TGTGCCAGCAGTGGACAGAGGAATGAGCAGTTCTTC	CASSGQRNEQFF
15	TRBV5-8	NA	TRBJ2-7	NA	TGTGCCAGCAGCGGTCCAGAGAGACGGAGCTACGAGCAGTACTTC	CASSGPERRSYEQYF
13	TRBV10-3	NA	TRBJ2-7	few	TGTGCCATCAGATCACAGGCATCCTACGAGCAGTACTTC	CAIRSQASYEQYF
16	TRBV5-1	NA	TRBJ1-4	NA	TGCGCCAGCAGCTTGGTGGGCCAACCAACTAATGAAAAACTGTTTTTT	CASSLVGQPTNEKLFF
15	TRBV6-1	TRBD1	TRBJ1-3	NA	TGTGCCAGCAGTGAACAGACAGGGCCAGGAAACACCATATATTTT	CASSEQTGPGNTIYF
12	TRBV13	NA	TRBJ2-6	NA	TGTGCCAGCAGCCCCACAGTCAACGTCCTGACTTTC	CASSPTVNVLTF
10	TRBV6-5	NA	TRBJ2-1	once	TGTGCCAGCAACGTAGCGGAGCAGTTCTTC	CASNVAEQFF
15	TRBV10-3	TRBD2	TRBJ2-5	NA	TGTGCCATCAGTGAGTCAACTAGCGGGGAAGAGACCCAGTACTTC	CAISESTSGEETQYF
15	TRBV5-1	NA	TRBJ1-4	NA	TGCGCCAGCAGCTTGGCAGGTCGTCAGATGGAAAAACTGTTTTTT	CASSLAGRQMEKLFF
16	TRBV4-1	NA	TRBJ1-1	NA	TGCGCCAGCAGCCAAGGGATTCAGGGGTTGAACACTGAAGCTTTCTTT	CASSQGIQGLNTEAFF
14	TRBV7-3	TRBD1	TRBJ1-2	NA	TGTGCCAGCAGCCCAGGGGGCGATGGCTATGGCTACACCTTC	CASSPGGDGYGYTF
15	TRBV5-1	TRBD2	TRBJ2-1	NA	TGCGCCAGCAGCCTCTCCGGGACTAGCGGTTATGAGCAGTTCTTC	CASSLSGTSGYEQFF
14	TRBV7-2	NA	TRBJ2-2	NA	TGTGCCAGCAGCTTAGATCCAGGAAGCGGGGAGCTGTTTTTT	CASSLDPGSGELFF
12	TRBV6-6	NA	TRBJ1-4	NA	TGTGCCAGCAGCACAACAGACAGCAACAGAATTTTT	CASSTTDSNRIF
15	TRBV27	NA	TRBJ2-1	NA	TGTGCCAGCAGTTTTGCGACTGTCCGCCACAATGAGCAGTTCTTC	CASSFATVRHNEQFF
14	TRBV15	NA	TRBJ2-2	NA	TGTGCCACCAGAGGGTTCGGGGGGCTCGCTGAGCTGTTTTTT	CATRGFGGLAELFF